These T cell receptor beta chains were read from a single sample in a study of shared clonotypes between healthy human individuals. Repertoires were generated with immunoSEQ multiplex PCR, while TCRdb's copy carries only in-frame clones and drops some. The sample holds around 500,000 clones, about 85% seen once. The sequenced sample was PBMCs. The receptors stem from a woman in her forties in good health. Some clones in this sample may be carry-over from other donors' samples. Each CDR3 is given with its conserved first and last residue. D genes are given only for firm matches. Only part of the rows carry a size: once, few, many, or a class if the clone is expanded.

NA	NA	TRBV30	TRBJ2-2	CAWSSRVTGELFF	TGTGCCTGGAGTAGCAGGGTCACCGGGGAGCTGTTTTTT
NA	NA	TRBV7-2	TRBJ2-3	CASSSDRISTDTQYF	TGTGCCAGCAGCTCCGACAGAATTAGCACAGATACGCAGTATTTT
few	NA	TRBV5-6	TRBJ2-2	CASSHGTRMNTGELFF	TGTGCCAGCAGCCACGGGACAAGGATGAACACCGGGGAGCTGTTTTTT
NA	NA	TRBV18	TRBJ2-1	CASSPPAGAYNEQFF	TGTGCCAGCTCACCACCGGCAGGGGCCTACAATGAGCAGTTCTTC
NA	TRBD2	TRBV7-9	TRBJ2-3	CASSLGAGGPSTDTQYF	TGTGCCAGCAGCTTAGGGGCGGGAGGGCCTAGCACAGATACGCAGTATTTT
NA	TRBD1	TRBV9	TRBJ2-4	CASSGGTGLAKNIQYF	TGTGCCAGCAGCGGAGGGACAGGGTTGGCCAAAAACATTCAGTACTTC
NA	NA	TRBV28	TRBJ1-2	CASSLGGNYGYTF	TGTGCCAGCAGTTTGGGGGGCAACTATGGCTACACCTTC
NA	TRBD2	TRBV27	TRBJ2-4	CASSAGLAGGAKNIQYF	TGTGCCAGCAGTGCCGGACTAGCGGGAGGAGCCAAAAACATTCAGTACTTC
NA	NA	TRBV28	TRBJ2-5	CASSFGMQETQYF	TGTGCCAGCAGTTTTGGCATGCAAGAGACCCAGTACTTC
NA	NA	TRBV30	TRBJ1-5	CAWSEGGWGNQPQHF	TGTGCCTGGAGTGAAGGGGGTTGGGGCAATCAGCCCCAGCATTTT
NA	NA	TRBV28	TRBJ2-7	CASSSPDIRYEQYF	TGTGCCAGCAGTTCCCCGGACATCCGTTACGAGCAGTACTTC
NA	TRBD2	TRBV14	TRBJ2-1	CASSPSGRAFGEQFF	TGTGCCAGCAGCCCGAGCGGGAGGGCTTTCGGTGAGCAGTTCTTC
few	NA	TRBV6-4	TRBJ1-2	CASSDGSEGGGGYTF	TGTGCCAGCAGTGACGGATCGGAGGGGGGCGGAGGCTACACCTTC
NA	TRBD2	TRBV7-8	TRBJ2-1	CASSPLGGRAGNEQFF	TGTGCCAGCAGCCCCCTAGGCGGGAGGGCCGGTAATGAGCAGTTCTTC
NA	TRBD2	TRBV30	TRBJ2-2	CAWSRIFPGLARSRAGELFF	TGTGCCTGGAGTCGTATTTTTCCGGGACTAGCGAGAAGTCGGGCCGGGGAGCTGTTTTTT
NA	TRBD1	TRBV28	TRBJ2-7	CASSLPGQGARAYEQYF	TGTGCCAGCAGTTTACCTGGACAGGGGGCTCGGGCCTACGAGCAGTACTTC
many	NA	TRBV30	TRBJ1-1	CAWSHRDGDTEAFF	TGTGCCTGGAGTCACAGGGACGGGGACACTGAAGCTTTCTTT
once	NA	TRBV18	TRBJ2-7	CASSPGQLLDEQYF	TGTGCCAGCTCACCAGGGCAGCTCCTAGACGAGCAGTACTTC
NA	TRBD2	TRBV29-1	TRBJ2-1	CSVEGLALEEQFF	TGCAGCGTTGAAGGACTAGCGTTAGAGGAGCAGTTCTTC
NA	NA	TRBV10-1	TRBJ2-7	CASSARPSSGEQYF	TGCGCCAGCAGCGCACGTCCATCCTCGGGGGAGCAGTACTTC
once	NA	TRBV30	TRBJ2-1	CAWLPGWNNEQFF	TGTGCCTGGCTCCCAGGGTGGAACAATGAGCAGTTCTTC
NA	NA	TRBV11-2	TRBJ2-7	CASRAIRADYEQYF	TGTGCCAGCAGGGCAATTCGGGCAGACTACGAGCAGTACTTC
NA	NA	TRBV11-2	TRBJ1-1	CASTLILNTEAFF	TGTGCCAGCACCCTAATCCTGAACACTGAAGCTTTCTTT
NA	TRBD1	TRBV29-1	TRBJ1-1	CSGSTGALNTEAFF	TGCAGCGGCTCGACAGGGGCTTTGAACACTGAAGCTTTCTTT
NA	TRBD2	TRBV2	TRBJ2-7	CATGALTSGAGEQYF	TGTGCCACGGGCGCCCTTACTAGCGGAGCCGGTGAGCAGTACTTC
NA	NA	TRBV6-4	TRBJ1-5	CASSMGLGQPQHF	TGTGCCAGCAGTATGGGGCTAGGTCAGCCCCAGCATTTT
NA	NA	TRBV5-4	TRBJ2-1	CASSLGLHNEQFF	TGTGCCAGCAGCTTGGGGCTCCACAATGAGCAGTTCTTC
NA	NA	TRBV10-1	TRBJ2-7	CASSSGGTYEQYF	TGCGCCAGCTCGAGCGGTGGGACCTACGAGCAGTACTTC
NA	TRBD1	TRBV2	TRBJ1-1	CASSAQGVRDTEAFF	TGTGCCAGCAGTGCCCAGGGGGTAAGGGACACTGAAGCTTTCTTT
NA	NA	TRBV10-3	TRBJ2-3	CAISEKGVRTDTQYF	TGTGCCATCAGTGAAAAGGGAGTGCGCACAGATACGCAGTATTTT
once	TRBD2	TRBV2	TRBJ2-5	CASSSRGGQETQYF	TGTGCCAGCAGTAGTCGGGGGGGCCAAGAGACCCAGTACTTC
many	TRBD2	TRBV27	TRBJ2-3	CASSLKAGLAVSTDTQYF	TGTGCCAGCAGTTTAAAGGCCGGACTAGCGGTTAGCACAGATACGCAGTATTTT
many	TRBD1	TRBV19	TRBJ2-2	CASSLTGGTGELFF	TGTGCCAGTAGCCTAACAGGGGGCACCGGGGAGCTGTTTTTT
once	TRBD1	TRBV6-1	TRBJ1-5	CASSTQGAQPQHF	TGTGCCAGCAGTACGCAGGGGGCCCAGCCCCAGCATTTT
NA	NA	TRBV6-1	TRBJ2-3	CASSGGDSTDTQYF	TGTGCCAGCAGTGGCGGAGATAGCACAGATACGCAGTATTTT
NA	TRBD1	TRBV6-5	TRBJ1-4	CASSPGQGHEKLFF	TGTGCCAGCAGTCCGGGACAGGGGCATGAAAAACTGTTTTTT
NA	NA	TRBV6-5	TRBJ2-2	CASSYSGAANTGELFF	TGTGCCAGCAGTTACTCAGGGGCGGCGAACACCGGGGAGCTGTTTTTT
NA	NA	TRBV4-1	TRBJ2-2	CASSLIGDTGELFF	TGCGCCAGCAGCTTGATAGGGGACACCGGGGAGCTGTTTTTT
NA	NA	TRBV18	TRBJ2-2	CASSPGDRARTGELFF	TGTGCCAGCTCGCCAGGGGATCGAGCTCGCACCGGGGAGCTGTTTTTT
NA	NA	TRBV27	TRBJ2-1	CASSLWVGGEQFF	TGTGCCAGCAGTTTATGGGTAGGGGGTGAGCAGTTCTTC
NA	NA	TRBV4-1	TRBJ1-3	CASSQRRQSSGNTIYF	TGCGCCAGCAGCCAGAGGCGACAGAGCTCTGGAAACACCATATATTTT
NA	NA	TRBV9	TRBJ2-1	CASSVAEGKAEQFF	TGTGCCAGCAGCGTAGCCGAGGGTAAGGCAGAGCAGTTCTTC
NA	NA	TRBV7-2	TRBJ1-5	CASSLGGYSNQPQHF	TGTGCCAGCAGCTTAGGAGGGTATAGCAATCAGCCCCAGCATTTT
NA	NA	TRBV19	TRBJ1-1	CATSMGRGTEAFF	TGTGCCACTTCGATGGGGAGGGGCACTGAAGCTTTCTTT
many	TRBD2	TRBV5-1	TRBJ2-1	CASSLGSSGRFYNEQFF	TGCGCCAGCAGCTTGGGTTCCAGCGGGAGGTTCTACAATGAGCAGTTCTTC
NA	NA	TRBV29-1	TRBJ2-2	CSGDGTPHTGELFF	TGCAGCGGGGATGGGACACCGCACACCGGGGAGCTGTTTTTT
once	NA	TRBV9	TRBJ2-5	CASSVAGRTETQYF	TGTGCCAGCAGCGTAGCCGGGCGTACAGAGACCCAGTACTTC
NA	NA	TRBV28	TRBJ1-1	CASSSSGTALVAFF	TGTGCCAGCAGTTCCTCCGGGACGGCTCTAGTAGCTTTCTTT
NA	TRBD2	TRBV7-2	TRBJ2-1	CASSLAGLAFDEQFF	TGTGCCAGCAGCTTAGCTGGACTAGCCTTCGATGAGCAGTTCTTC
once	NA	TRBV5-1	TRBJ1-1	CASSLADSDTEAFF	TGCGCCAGCAGCTTGGCGGACAGTGACACTGAAGCTTTCTTT
NA	TRBD1	TRBV5-4	TRBJ2-3	CASRLKGALGDTQYF	TGTGCCAGCAGGCTAAAGGGGGCCTTGGGAGATACGCAGTATTTT
NA	NA	TRBV2	TRBJ1-2	CASSGTGGIYGYTF	TGTGCCAGCAGTGGGACGGGAGGTATCTATGGCTACACCTTC
NA	TRBD2	TRBV4-2	TRBJ2-6	CASSQETSGSSGANVLTF	TGTGCCAGCAGCCAAGAGACTAGCGGAAGCTCTGGGGCCAACGTCCTGACTTTC
NA	NA	TRBV5-4	TRBJ2-7	CASSLEMLGEQYF	TGTGCCAGCAGCTTGGAGATGCTCGGCGAGCAGTACTTC
NA	NA	TRBV18	TRBJ2-7	CASSEAGAYYEQYF	TGTGCCAGCTCAGAAGCCGGGGCCTACTACGAGCAGTACTTC
NA	TRBD2	TRBV7-9	TRBJ2-3	CASSPFGGTRASTDTQYF	TGTGCCAGCAGCCCCTTTGGCGGGACTAGGGCTAGCACAGATACGCAGTATTTT
NA	NA	TRBV5-1	TRBJ2-7	CASSFAGGYSYEQYF	TGCGCCAGCAGCTTCGCGGGCGGTTACTCCTACGAGCAGTACTTC
NA	TRBD2	TRBV20-1	TRBJ2-1	CSAGRVEQFF	TGCAGTGCTGGGAGGGTTGAGCAGTTCTTC
NA	TRBD2	TRBV4-2	TRBJ2-5	CASSQRPGTSGQETQYF	TGTGCCAGCAGCCAACGTCCCGGGACTAGCGGACAAGAGACCCAGTACTTC